The next 2 T cell receptor beta chains were all read from a single sample in a study of shared clonotypes between healthy human individuals. The protocol was immunoSEQ multiplex PCR, while the TCRdb copy is restricted to in-frame clones and leaves out a portion. The table shows 400,000 to 500,000 clones, with roughly 85% occurring only once. Sequencing was done on a sample of PBMCs. The source of these receptors is a woman aged 40 to 50 in good health. Some clones in this sample may be carry-over from other donors' samples.

The count of this clone is one. V usage is TRBV28 and J usage is TRBJ1-5; D may be TRBD1 (5 bases). Trimming left V 6 bases short and J 6 bases short, with 21 bases between. From germline, CDR1 is MDHEN and CDR2 SYDVKM. The CDR3 spans 16 residues. The CDR3 reads CASRFRVGGDGQPQHF. The CDR3 nucleotides are TGTGCCAGCAGATTTAGGGTTGGGGGGGATGGTCAGCCCCAGCATTTT.

The gene calls are TRBV7-3 and TRBJ2-2; D possibly corresponds to TRBD1 (5 bases). The V and J ends lost 5 bases and 5 bases respectively, with 9 bases between them. This CDR3 is 13 amino acids long. Germline CDR1 SGHTA, CDR2 FQGTGA. CDR3 nucleotides: TGTGCCAGCAGCCCAGGGTTAACCGGGGAGCTGTTTTTT. This sequence encodes CASSPGLTGELFF.